This T cell receptor beta chain was retrieved from a study of spatial heterogeneity in lung cancer. On the study more broadly: Combinations of a unique TCR and a UMI were tallied in raw reads, and on average each appeared more than ten times. Study-level points and caveats: Relative to follow-up, resection was when ubiquitous expanded tumor TCRs appeared more in blood.

Time point noted: sample taken at primary tumor resection. The input material, whole RNA from tumor, nontumor lung or frozen PBMC, was sequenced unsorted. A total of 72 untreated early-stage non-small cell lung cancer patients served as donors. A unique molecular identifier was attached to every TCR cDNA molecule. TCRdb fed the 5' RACE reads into MiXCR, producing one record per CDR3 protein. In the table there are about 18,000 distinct CDR3 sequences, about 19% of which are singletons. This clonotype appeared a few times. Its antigen is unidentified. This receptor was obtained from a male donor with early-stage non-small cell lung cancer. The input for sequencing was PBMCs, taken at surgery.

The CDR3 sequence: CASSLAPGTGVTDTQYF. The DNA of the CDR3 is TGTGCCAGCAGCTTAGCTCCCGGGACAGGGGTGACAGATACGCAGTATTTT. The chain is built from TRBV7-6 and TRBJ2-3, with 10 nucleotides matching TRBD1. This CDR3 has 17 residues. The germline CDR1 and CDR2 sequences are SGHVS and FNYEAQ. After removal of 0 bases from V and 3 bases from J, the junction contained 6 bases not matched to a gene.